The T cell receptor (beta chain) described here comes from a study of cytomegalovirus exposure and HLA in healthy donors. Study outcomes and limitations: Among immune exposure information, only CMV serostatus was available. Reports credit the classifier with highly specific, highly sensitive diagnosis of cytomegalovirus status. Most of the TCR beta V segments (in an earlier analysis) were productive either about 90% or about 30% of the time.

Points on this clone: Its specificity is unknown.

The PCR made use of 60 Vbeta and 13 Jbeta primers. The data were produced by immunoSEQ multiplex PCR, yet TCRdb's version contains in-frame clones alone and is incomplete. The sample lists about 120,000 clones, around three quarters occurring once. V lost 11 bases and J 4 bases, leaving 22 bases between the germline ends. This CDR3 comprises 15 residues. Germline CDR1 is MNHEY and CDR2 is SMNVEV (reference sequence). The donors were healthy bone marrow donors. Sequencing was performed on PBMCs. J is TRBJ2-3 and V is TRBV27; D is possibly TRBD2 (6 bases). This TCR was sampled from a man aged 18 to 29 in good health and CMV-seronegative. The CDR3 DNA sequence: TGTGCCTCAGTTTATATGGCGGGATCGGCAGATACGCAGTATTTT. Its protein product is CASVYMAGSADTQYF.